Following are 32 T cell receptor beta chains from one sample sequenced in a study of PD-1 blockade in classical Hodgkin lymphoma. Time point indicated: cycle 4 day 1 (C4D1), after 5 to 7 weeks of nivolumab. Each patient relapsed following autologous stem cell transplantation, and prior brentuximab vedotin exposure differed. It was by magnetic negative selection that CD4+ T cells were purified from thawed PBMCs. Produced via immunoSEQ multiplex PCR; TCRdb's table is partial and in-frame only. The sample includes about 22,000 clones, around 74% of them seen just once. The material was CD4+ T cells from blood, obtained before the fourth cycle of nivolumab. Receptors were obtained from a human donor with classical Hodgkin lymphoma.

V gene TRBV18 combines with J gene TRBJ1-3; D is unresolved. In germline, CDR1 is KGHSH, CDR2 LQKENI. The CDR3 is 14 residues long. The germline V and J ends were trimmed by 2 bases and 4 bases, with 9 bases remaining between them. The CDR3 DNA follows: TGTGCCAGCTCACCATACAGAGAAGGAAACACCATATATTTT. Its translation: CASSPYREGNTIYF.

The CDR3 DNA sequence: TGTGCCAGCAGCAAAGGAGGGGTCTACTCTGGGGCCAACGTCCTGACTTTC. Translated: CASSKGGVYSGANVLTF. V usage is TRBV21-1 and J usage is TRBJ2-6. TRBV21-1 is a listed pseudogene. The CDR3 spans 17 residues.

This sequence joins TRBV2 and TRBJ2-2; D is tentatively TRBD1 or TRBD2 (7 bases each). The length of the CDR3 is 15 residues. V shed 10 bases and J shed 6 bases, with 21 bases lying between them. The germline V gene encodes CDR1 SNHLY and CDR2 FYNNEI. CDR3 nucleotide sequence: TGTGCCATCGGGGTGCTGACAGGGAGGGCCGGGGAGCTGTTTTTT. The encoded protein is CAIGVLTGRAGELFF.

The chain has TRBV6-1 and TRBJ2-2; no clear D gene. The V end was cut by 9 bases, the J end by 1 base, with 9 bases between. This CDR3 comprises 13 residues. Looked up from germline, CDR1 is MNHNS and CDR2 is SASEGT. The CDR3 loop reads CASQPGNTGELFF. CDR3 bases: TGTGCCAGTCAACCAGGGAACACCGGGGAGCTGTTTTTT.

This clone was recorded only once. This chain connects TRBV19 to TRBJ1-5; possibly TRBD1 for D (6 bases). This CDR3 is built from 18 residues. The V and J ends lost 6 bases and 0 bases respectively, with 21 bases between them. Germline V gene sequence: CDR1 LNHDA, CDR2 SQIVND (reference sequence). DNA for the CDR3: TGTGCCAGTAGGAGGCTACAGGGAGGGTTATATAGCAATCAGCCCCAGCATTTT. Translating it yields CASRRLQGGLYSNQPQHF.

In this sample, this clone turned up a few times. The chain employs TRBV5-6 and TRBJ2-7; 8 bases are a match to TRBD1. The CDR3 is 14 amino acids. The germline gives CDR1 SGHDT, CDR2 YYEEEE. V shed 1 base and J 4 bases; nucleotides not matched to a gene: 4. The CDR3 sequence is CASSLPDRGYEQYF. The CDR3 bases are TGTGCCAGCAGCTTGCCAGACAGGGGATACGAGCAGTACTTC.

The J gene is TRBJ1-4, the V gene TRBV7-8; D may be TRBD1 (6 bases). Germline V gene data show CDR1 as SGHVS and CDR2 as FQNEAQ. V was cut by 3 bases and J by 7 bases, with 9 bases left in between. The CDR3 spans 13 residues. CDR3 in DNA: TGTGCCAGCAGCTTTGACAGGCGTGAAAAACTGTTTTTT. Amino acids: CASSFDRREKLFF. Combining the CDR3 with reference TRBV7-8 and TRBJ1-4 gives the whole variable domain GAGVSQSPRYKVAKRGQDVALRCDPISGHVSLFWYQQALGQGPEFLTYFQNEAQLDKSGLPSDRFFAERPEGSVSTLKIQRTQQEDSAVYLCASSFDRREKLFFGSGTQLSVL.

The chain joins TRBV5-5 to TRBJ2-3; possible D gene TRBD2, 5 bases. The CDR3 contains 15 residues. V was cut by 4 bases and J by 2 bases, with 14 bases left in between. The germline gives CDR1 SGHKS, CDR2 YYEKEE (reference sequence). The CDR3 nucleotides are TGTGCCAGCAGCCCCGGACTGCTAAACACAGATACGCAGTATTTT. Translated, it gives CASSPGLLNTDTQYF.

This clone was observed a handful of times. The DNA for the CDR3 is TGTGCCAGCAGGACAGGGACCTACGAGCAGTACTTC. Translated, it gives CASRTGTYEQYF. The chain is built from TRBV6-5 and TRBJ2-7; 7 positions agree with TRBD1. V lost 6 bases, J lost 2 bases, and 1 base stayed unmatched. The CDR3 is 12 amino acids. Germline lookup yields CDR1 MNHEY and CDR2 SVGAGI.

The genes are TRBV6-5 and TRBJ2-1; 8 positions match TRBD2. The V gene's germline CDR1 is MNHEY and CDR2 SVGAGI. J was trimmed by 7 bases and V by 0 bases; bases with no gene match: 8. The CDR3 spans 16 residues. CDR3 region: CASSYSGGGLRNEQFF. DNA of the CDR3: TGTGCCAGCAGTTACTCCGGGGGGGGGCTGAGGAATGAGCAGTTCTTC.

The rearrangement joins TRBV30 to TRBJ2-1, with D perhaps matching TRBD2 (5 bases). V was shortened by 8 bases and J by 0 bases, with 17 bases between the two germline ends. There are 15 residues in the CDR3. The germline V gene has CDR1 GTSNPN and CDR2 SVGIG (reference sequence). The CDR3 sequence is CARGGSLCSYNEQFF. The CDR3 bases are TGTGCCCGGGGTGGGAGTCTTTGCTCCTACAATGAGCAGTTCTTC.

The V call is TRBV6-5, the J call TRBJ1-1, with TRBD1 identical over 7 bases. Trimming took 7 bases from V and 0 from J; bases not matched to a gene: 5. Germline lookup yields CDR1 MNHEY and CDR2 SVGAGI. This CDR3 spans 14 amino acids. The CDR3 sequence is CASKRGTVNTEAFF. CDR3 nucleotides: TGTGCCAGCAAGAGGGGGACAGTGAACACTGAAGCTTTCTTT.

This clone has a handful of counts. The CDR3 sequence: CASSLDAMNTEAFF. Written as DNA, the CDR3 is TGTGCCAGCAGCTTAGATGCAATGAACACTGAAGCTTTCTTT. V and J are TRBV13 and TRBJ1-1, with D uncertain. CDR1 is PRHDT, CDR2 FYEKMQ, per germline (reference sequence). This CDR3 region has 14 residues. V lost 1 base and J lost 0, with 6 bases in between.

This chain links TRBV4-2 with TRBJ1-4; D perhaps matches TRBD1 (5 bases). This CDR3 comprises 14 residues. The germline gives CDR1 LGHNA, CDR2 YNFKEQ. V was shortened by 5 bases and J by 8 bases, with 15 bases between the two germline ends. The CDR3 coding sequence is TGTGCCAGCAGCTCCCGGGACTCCGAGGAAAAACTGTTTTTT. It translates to CASSSRDSEEKLFF.

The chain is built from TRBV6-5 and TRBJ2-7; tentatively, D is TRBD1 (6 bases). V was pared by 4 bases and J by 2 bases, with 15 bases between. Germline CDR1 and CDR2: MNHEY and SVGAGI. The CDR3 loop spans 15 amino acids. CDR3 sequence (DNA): TGTGCCAGCAGTTCCCAAGGACAGAGCCCCTACGAGCAGTACTTC. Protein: CASSSQGQSPYEQYF.

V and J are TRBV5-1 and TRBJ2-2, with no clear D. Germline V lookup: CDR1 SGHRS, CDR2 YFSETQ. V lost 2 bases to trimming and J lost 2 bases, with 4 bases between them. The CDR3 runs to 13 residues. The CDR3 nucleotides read TGCGCCAGCAGCTTACACAACACCGGGGAGCTGTTTTTT. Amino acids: CASSLHNTGELFF.

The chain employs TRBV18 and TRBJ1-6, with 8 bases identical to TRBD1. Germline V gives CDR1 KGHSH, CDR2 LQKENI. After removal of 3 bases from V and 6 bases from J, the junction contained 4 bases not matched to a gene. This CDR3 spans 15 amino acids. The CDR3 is CASSPQTGANSPLHF. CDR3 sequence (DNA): TGTGCCAGCTCACCGCAGACAGGGGCTAATTCACCCCTCCACTTT.

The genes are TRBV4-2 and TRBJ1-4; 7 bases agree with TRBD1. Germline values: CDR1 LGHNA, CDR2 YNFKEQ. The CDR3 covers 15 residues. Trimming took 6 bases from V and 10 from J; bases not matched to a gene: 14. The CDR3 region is CASRLRGHGDGKLFF. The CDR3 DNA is TGTGCCAGCAGACTAAGGGGGCATGGGGATGGAAAACTGTTTTTT.

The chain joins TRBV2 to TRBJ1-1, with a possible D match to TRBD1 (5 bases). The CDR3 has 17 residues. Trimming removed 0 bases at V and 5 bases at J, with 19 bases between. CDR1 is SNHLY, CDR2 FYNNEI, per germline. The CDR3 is CASSEAIIRDRTTEAFF. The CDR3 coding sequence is TGTGCCAGCAGTGAAGCAATTATCAGGGATCGTACGACTGAAGCTTTCTTT.

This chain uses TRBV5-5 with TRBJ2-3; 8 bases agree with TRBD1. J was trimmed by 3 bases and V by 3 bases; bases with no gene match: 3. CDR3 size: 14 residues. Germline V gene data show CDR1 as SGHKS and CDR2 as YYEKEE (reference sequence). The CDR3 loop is CASSSQGATDTQYF. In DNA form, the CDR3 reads TGTGCCAGCAGCTCTCAGGGGGCAACAGATACGCAGTATTTT.

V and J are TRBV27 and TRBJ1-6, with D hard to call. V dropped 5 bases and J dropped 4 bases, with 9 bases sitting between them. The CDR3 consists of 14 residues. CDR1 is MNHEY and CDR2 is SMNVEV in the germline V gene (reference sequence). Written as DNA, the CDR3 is TGTGCCAGCAGTCCGGGTCCATATAATTCACCCCTCCACTTT. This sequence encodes CASSPGPYNSPLHF.

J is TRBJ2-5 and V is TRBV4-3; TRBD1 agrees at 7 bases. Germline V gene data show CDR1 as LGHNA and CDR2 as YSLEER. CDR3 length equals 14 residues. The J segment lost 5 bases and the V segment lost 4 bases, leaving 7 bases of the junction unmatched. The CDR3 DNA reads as TGCGCCAGCAGCCCCCAACAGGGGAAGGAGACCCAGTACTTC. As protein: CASSPQQGKETQYF.

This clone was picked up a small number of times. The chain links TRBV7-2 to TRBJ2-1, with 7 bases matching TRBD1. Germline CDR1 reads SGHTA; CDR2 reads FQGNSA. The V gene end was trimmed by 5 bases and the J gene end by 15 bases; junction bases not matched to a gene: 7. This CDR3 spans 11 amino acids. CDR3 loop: CASSRDRVPFF. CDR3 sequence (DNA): TGTGCCAGCAGCCGCGACAGGGTTCCGTTCTTC.

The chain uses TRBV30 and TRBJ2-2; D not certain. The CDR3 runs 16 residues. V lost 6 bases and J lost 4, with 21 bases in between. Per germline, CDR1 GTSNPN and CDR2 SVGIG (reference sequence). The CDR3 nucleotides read TGTGCCTGCAGAATCAGTGGACGAGGAAGCACCGGGGAGCTGTTTTTT. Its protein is CACRISGRGSTGELFF.

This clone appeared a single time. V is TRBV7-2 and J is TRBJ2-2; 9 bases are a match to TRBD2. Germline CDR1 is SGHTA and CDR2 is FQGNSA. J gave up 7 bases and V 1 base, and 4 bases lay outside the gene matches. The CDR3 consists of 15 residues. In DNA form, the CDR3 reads TGTGCCAGCAGCTTAGGCGGGGGGGAGCTCGGGGAGCTGTTTTTT. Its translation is CASSLGGGELGELFF.

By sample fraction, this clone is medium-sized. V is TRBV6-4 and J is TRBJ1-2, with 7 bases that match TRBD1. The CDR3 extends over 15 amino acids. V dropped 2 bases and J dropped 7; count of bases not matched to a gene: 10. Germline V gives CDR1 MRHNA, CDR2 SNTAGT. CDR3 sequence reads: CASSDGNRGTTGYTF. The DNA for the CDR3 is TGTGCCAGCAGTGACGGCAACAGGGGAACCACTGGCTACACCTTC.

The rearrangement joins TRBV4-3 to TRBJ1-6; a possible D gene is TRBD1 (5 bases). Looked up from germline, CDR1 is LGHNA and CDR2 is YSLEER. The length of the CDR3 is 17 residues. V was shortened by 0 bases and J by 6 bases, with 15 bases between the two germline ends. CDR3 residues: CASSQDFRDGLNSPLHF. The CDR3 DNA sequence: TGCGCCAGCAGCCAAGATTTCAGGGACGGGCTTAATTCACCCCTCCACTTT.

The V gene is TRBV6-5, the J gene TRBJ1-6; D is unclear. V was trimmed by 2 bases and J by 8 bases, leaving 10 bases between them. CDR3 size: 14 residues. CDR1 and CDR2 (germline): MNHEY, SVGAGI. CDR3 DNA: TGTGCCAGCAGTTACGCCGGGATCCATTCACCCCTCCACTTT. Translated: CASSYAGIHSPLHF.

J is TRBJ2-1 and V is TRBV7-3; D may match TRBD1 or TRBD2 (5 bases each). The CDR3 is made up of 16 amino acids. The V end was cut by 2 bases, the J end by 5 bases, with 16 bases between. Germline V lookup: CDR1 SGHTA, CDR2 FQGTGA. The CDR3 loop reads CASSLSAAGTHNEQFF. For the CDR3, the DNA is TGTGCCAGCAGCTTATCTGCAGCCGGGACCCACAATGAGCAGTTCTTC.

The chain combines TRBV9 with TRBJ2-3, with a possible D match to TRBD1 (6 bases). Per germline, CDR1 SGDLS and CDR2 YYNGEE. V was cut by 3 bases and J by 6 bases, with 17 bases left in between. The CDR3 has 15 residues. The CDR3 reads CASSADPTGSDTQYF. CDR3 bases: TGTGCCAGCAGCGCCGATCCGACAGGATCCGATACGCAGTATTTT.

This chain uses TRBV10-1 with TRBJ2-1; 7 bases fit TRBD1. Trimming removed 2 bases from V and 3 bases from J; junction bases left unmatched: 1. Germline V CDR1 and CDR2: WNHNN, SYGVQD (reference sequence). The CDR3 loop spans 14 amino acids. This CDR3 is CASSEGTVYNEQFF. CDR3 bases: TGCGCCAGCAGTGAGGGGACAGTCTACAATGAGCAGTTCTTC.

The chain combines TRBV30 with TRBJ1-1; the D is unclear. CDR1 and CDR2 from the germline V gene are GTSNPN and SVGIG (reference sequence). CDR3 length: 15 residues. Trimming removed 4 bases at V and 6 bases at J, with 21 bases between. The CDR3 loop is CAWTRGFNFQSEAFF. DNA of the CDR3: TGTGCCTGGACCCGGGGTTTTAATTTCCAGTCTGAAGCTTTCTTT.